The 13 T cell receptor beta chains given below trace back to one sample, sequenced in a study of blood T cell repertoires in COVID-19. Produced via immunoSEQ multiplex PCR; TCRdb's table is partial and in-frame only. Among some 190,000 clones listed, around 85% were seen once. Material: peripheral blood. The receptors shown here come from a person aged 70 to 85 with COVID-19, enrolled during active disease.

The chain is built from TRBV10-3 and TRBJ2-2; 8 nucleotides align to TRBD1. The ends lost 9 bases at V and 4 bases at J; junction bases unmatched: 4. The CDR3 consists of 13 residues. Germline values: CDR1 ENHRY, CDR2 SYGVKD. CDR3 sequence reads: CAIRQGSTGELFF. The CDR3, as DNA: TGTGCCATAAGACAGGGGTCCACCGGGGAGCTGTTTTTT.

The chain employs TRBV11-2 and TRBJ1-6; no firm D call. With 4 bases removed from V and 10 bases from J, the gap between germline ends came to 17 bases. Germline values: CDR1 SGHAT, CDR2 FQNNGV. The CDR3 loop spans 15 amino acids. This CDR3 is CASSSRRGGRSPLHF. CDR3 sequence (DNA): TGTGCCAGCAGCTCCCGTCGAGGAGGGCGCTCACCCCTCCACTTT.

The CDR3 DNA sequence: TGTGCCAGCACCGAAGCGACCCTCCGATGCACCTTC. This codes for CASTEATLRCTF. V is TRBV6-6 and J is TRBJ1-2; no firm D call. The CDR3 covers 12 residues. Germline CDR1 reads MNHNY; CDR2 reads SVGAGI (reference sequence). Trimming removed 7 bases at V and 13 bases at J, with 19 bases between.

This chain links TRBV7-2 with TRBJ1-4; no definite D call. CDR3 length equals 14 residues. Germline lookup yields CDR1 SGHTA and CDR2 FQGNSA. V lost 3 bases to trimming and J lost 8 bases, with 13 bases between them. The CDR3 region has the DNA TGTGCCAGCAGCTTTGGGAGCAAGGGAGAAAAACTGTTTTTT. Translation gives CASSFGSKGEKLFF.

The chain combines TRBV4-3 with TRBJ1-1; D ambiguous. The CDR3 is 14 amino acids. Germline CDR1 is LGHNA and CDR2 is YSLEER. V dropped 2 bases and J dropped 9 bases, with 16 bases sitting between them. DNA of the CDR3: TGCGCCAGCAGCCAACAATTCAGCGCGGCGAAAGCTTTCTTT. This encodes CASSQQFSAAKAFF.

This rearrangement joins TRBV18 to TRBJ2-7; D remains ambiguous. V gave up 0 bases and J gave up 4 bases, with 13 bases separating them. The germline gives CDR1 KGHSH, CDR2 LQKENI. This CDR3 is 15 amino acids long. CDR3 protein: CASSPPGPRAYEQYF. In DNA, the CDR3 is TGTGCCAGCTCACCACCGGGTCCTCGAGCGTACGAGCAGTACTTC.

The rearrangement joins TRBV6-6 to TRBJ2-2, with 7 positions matching TRBD1. The ends lost 6 bases at V and 7 bases at J; junction bases unmatched: 8. Germline values: CDR1 MNHNY, CDR2 SVGAGI (reference sequence). This CDR3 is built from 14 residues. The CDR3 coding sequence is TGTGCCAGCAGGGGAGACAGGGAACTCGGGGAGCTGTTTTTT. It translates to CASRGDRELGELFF.

This chain links TRBV16 with TRBJ1-5; D is unresolved. Germline CDR1 reads KGHSY; CDR2 reads FQNENV. This CDR3 region has 14 residues. V gave up 0 bases and J gave up 4 bases, with 7 bases separating them. The CDR3 region has the DNA TGTGCCAGCAGCCAATCCGCGGATAATCAGCCCCAGCATTTT. It translates to CASSQSADNQPQHF.

This clone came up once. The J gene is TRBJ2-7, the V gene TRBV27; 10 bases align to TRBD2. This CDR3 comprises 14 residues. The germline V gene has CDR1 MNHEY and CDR2 SMNVEV (reference sequence). The V segment lost 6 bases and the J segment 3 bases; nucleotides outside the gene matches: 5. Here the CDR3 reads CASSGLAVDYEQYF. The CDR3 nucleotides are TGTGCCAGCAGCGGACTAGCGGTTGACTACGAGCAGTACTTC.

The chain carries TRBV7-2 and TRBJ2-5, with 11 bases that match TRBD2. Germline V gene data show CDR1 as SGHTA and CDR2 as FQGNSA. The junction had 4 bases not matched to a gene; V was cut back by 2 bases and J by 5 bases. This CDR3 contains 15 residues. The CDR3 is CASSLTSGSSETQYF. CDR3 nucleotides: TGTGCCAGCAGCTTAACTAGCGGGAGTTCGGAGACCCAGTACTTC.

V gene TRBV7-8 combines with J gene TRBJ2-3; 7 bases are a match to TRBD1. Trimming removed 4 bases from V and 1 base from J; junction bases left unmatched: 5. The CDR3 has 15 residues. CDR1 is SGHVS and CDR2 is FQNEAQ in the germline V gene. The CDR3: CASSWDSSGTDTQYF. CDR3 sequence (DNA): TGTGCCAGCAGCTGGGACAGCTCTGGCACAGATACGCAGTATTTT.

This clone has more than one count but fewer than ten. The DNA for the CDR3 is TGTGCCACCAGCAGAGTTAGGGACTCCCACTACGAGCAGTACTTC. Translation gives CATSRVRDSHYEQYF. The chain uses TRBV15 and TRBJ2-7, with TRBD2 as a possible D gene (6 bases). Germline V CDR1 and CDR2: LNHNV, YYDKDF (reference sequence). The CDR3 has 15 amino acids. Trimming took 1 base from V and 3 from J, leaving 13 bases between them.

The chain joins TRBV6-4 to TRBJ1-4; TRBD1 is a possible D gene (5 bases). The length of the CDR3 is 14 residues. Germline lookup yields CDR1 MRHNA and CDR2 SNTAGT. V lost 2 bases and J lost 8, with 12 bases in between. The CDR3 region is CASSDARGREKLFF. DNA of the CDR3: TGTGCCAGCAGTGACGCGCGGGGCCGGGAAAAACTGTTTTTT.